These T cell receptor beta chains were read from a single sample in a study of T cell repertoires in cytomegalovirus infection. In TCRdb, the reads were re-called with MiXCR into one record per CDR3 protein. The sample lists roughly 200,000 distinct CDR3 sequences; about a sixth were seen once. The sequenced material came from CD8+ T cells from PBMCs. The receptors shown here come from a human donor in good health (CMV status not recorded). Some clones in this sample may be carry-over from other donors' samples. Each CDR3 is given with its conserved first and last residue. The D gene is left open where the match is weak. Clone size, where shown, is once, few, many, or a class for clones that have expanded.

>TRBD2|TRBJ2-1|TRBV6-2/TRBV6-3|.
TGTGCCAGCAGTTACAATCCGCGGGGGAGCTTCTACAATGAGCAGTTCTTC
CASSYNPRGSFYNEQFF
>TRBD2|TRBJ2-7|TRBV6-2/TRBV6-3|once
TGTGCCAGCAGATTGAGCGGGGGTAGCTCCTACGAGCAGTACTTC
CASRLSGGSSYEQYF
>TRBD1|TRBJ1-5|TRBV7-6|once
TGTGCCAGCAGCTTAGGCACAGGGGAGAATCAGCCCCAGCATTTT
CASSLGTGENQPQHF
>TRBD2|TRBJ2-7|TRBV7-2|many
TGTGCCAGCAGCGAGGGAGCGGGGCCCTACTACGAGCAGTACTTC
CASSEGAGPYYEQYF
>.|TRBJ2-7|TRBV6-5|.
TGTGCCAGCAGTTATTACCGGGACGCTTACGAGCAGTACTTC
CASSYYRDAYEQYF
>TRBD1|TRBJ2-5|TRBV20-1|few
TGCAGTGCTAGACGACAGGGGGTACCGTACCAAGAGACCCAGTACTTC
CSARRQGVPYQETQYF
>.|TRBJ2-1|TRBV2|.
TGTGCCAGCAGCCTCATGGGGGCTAGCGGAAACAATGAGCAGTTCTTC
CASSLMGASGNNEQFF
>.|TRBJ1-2|TRBV6-5|few
TGTGCCAGCAGTTACTCGGGGGCAGTCTACTATGGCTACACCTTC
CASSYSGAVYYGYTF
>.|TRBJ2-1|TRBV6-1|few
TGTGCCAGCAGTGAAGTAGCCCAGAGCTCCTACAATGAGCAGTTCTTC
CASSEVAQSSYNEQFF
>.|TRBJ2-7|TRBV20-1|few
TGCAGTGCTAGAATGGACCCCTTCCCCGGCGAGCAGTACTTC
CSARMDPFPGEQYF
>.|TRBJ1-1|TRBV15|many
TGTGCCACCAGCAGATATGGGGATCCGAACACTGAAGCTTTCTTT
CATSRYGDPNTEAFF
>.|TRBJ2-5|TRBV6-5|.
TGTGCCAGCAGTTACTCTGGCGGCACCCAAGAGACCCAGTACTTC
CASSYSGGTQETQYF
>TRBD2|TRBJ2-1|TRBV5-6|.
TGTGCCAGCAGTTACGGGACTAGCGGGTGGGATTCCTACAATGAGCAGTTCTTC
CASSYGTSGWDSYNEQFF
>TRBD1|TRBJ2-1|TRBV7-4|.
TGTGCCAGCAGCTTAGAGGGACAGGATATCTACAATGAGCAGTTCTTC
CASSLEGQDIYNEQFF
>.|TRBJ2-1|TRBV27|few
TGTGCCAGCAGTTTCCTCAACCCAGTCGGTAAGCCGACTAGCAATGAGCAGTTCTTC
CASSFLNPVGKPTSNEQFF
>.|TRBJ2-1|TRBV4-3|few
TGCGCCAGCAGCCAAAGCAGCCTTGGGAATGAGCAGTTCTTC
CASSQSSLGNEQFF
>.|TRBJ2-7|TRBV6-5|.
TGTGCCAGCATCGGGAGCTCCTACGAGCAGTACTTC
CASIGSSYEQYF
>TRBD1|TRBJ1-4|TRBV28|.
TGTGCCAGCAGCCCTAGACAGGGCAGCTTTGAAAAACTGTTTTTT
CASSPRQGSFEKLFF
>.|TRBJ2-5|TRBV7-2|.
TGTGCCAGCAGCTCGGGGTCTGCGAAGACCCAGTACTTC
CASSSGSAKTQYF
>TRBD1|TRBJ2-4|TRBV10-3|.
TGTGCCATCAGTGAGACGGGACAGGGAGCCAAAAACATTCAGTACTTC
CAISETGQGAKNIQYF
>.|TRBJ2-7|TRBV18|few
TGTGCCAGCTCACCTGACGACAGTTACGAGCAGTACTTC
CASSPDDSYEQYF
>TRBD2|TRBJ2-3|TRBV20-1|.
TGCAGTGCTAGAGATCTGGGACTAGCCACAGATACGCAGTATTTT
CSARDLGLATDTQYF
>TRBD2|TRBJ2-5|TRBV20-1|.
TGCAGTGCTCACCGGACAAGCGGGGAAGAGACCCAGTACTTC
CSAHRTSGEETQYF
>.|TRBJ2-3|TRBV4-2|few
TGTGCCAGCAGCCAAGATCTTCGAGCAGCGGTTAGCACAGATACGCAGTATTTT
CASSQDLRAAVSTDTQYF
>.|TRBJ1-2|TRBV7-8|.
TGTGCCAGCAGCTTAGACTCAATATCTGGCTACACCTTC
CASSLDSISGYTF
>.|TRBJ1-5|TRBV2|.
TGTGCCAGCAGTTCGCGGGGGTATAGCAATCAGCCCCAGCATTTT
CASSSRGYSNQPQHF
>.|TRBJ1-1|TRBV12-3/TRBV12-4|many
TGTGCCAGCAGCCCGCAGGGCACTGAAGCTTTCTTT
CASSPQGTEAFF
>TRBD1|TRBJ2-7|TRBV4-3|few
TGCGCCAGCAGCCAAGAACGCAGGGGGCTTCACGAGCAGTACTTC
CASSQERRGLHEQYF
>TRBD1|TRBJ2-7|TRBV7-9|.
TGTGCCAGCAGCTTAGAACAGGGGTTTTCTCGGGAGCAGTACTTC
CASSLEQGFSREQYF
>TRBD1|TRBJ1-2|TRBV7-9|few
TGTGCCAGCAGCACATTGGGGACAGCCACCCCTTATGGCTACACCTTC
CASSTLGTATPYGYTF
>TRBD1|TRBJ2-7|TRBV5-5|few
TGTGCCAGCAGCCGCGGACAGGGTGCCTTCTCCTACGAGCAGTACTTC
CASSRGQGAFSYEQYF
>TRBD1|TRBJ2-7|TRBV6-2/TRBV6-3|.
TGTGCCAGCAGGGGCAATCCCGAGGGACAGAAGACCTACGAGCAGTACTTC
CASRGNPEGQKTYEQYF
>.|TRBJ2-7|TRBV6-5|few
TGTGCCAGCAGTTACTCCCCTACGTACAGCTCCTACGAGCAGTACTTC
CASSYSPTYSSYEQYF
>.|TRBJ2-7|TRBV12-3/TRBV12-4|.
TGTGCCAGCAGTCCAAATTACTACGAGCAGTACTTC
CASSPNYYEQYF
>.|TRBJ2-4|TRBV7-9|.
TGTGCCAGCAGCACCGGGGAATCAGCAGCCAAAAACATTCAGTACTTC
CASSTGESAAKNIQYF
>TRBD2|TRBJ2-3|TRBV20-1|.
TGCAGTGCTACGGACCAGGGCGGGAGAGGGACAGATACGCAGTATTTT
CSATDQGGRGTDTQYF
>TRBD1|TRBJ1-2|TRBV25-1|.
TGTGCCAGCAGTTACCGGGACAGGGAGAACTATGGCTACACCTTC
CASSYRDRENYGYTF
>.|TRBJ2-1|TRBV6-5|.
TGTGCCAGCAGTAAAGGACTACATGAGCAGTTCTTC
CASSKGLHEQFF
>.|TRBJ2-1|TRBV9|few
TGTGCCAGCAGCGTAGAGGGCCTCCCCCATGAGCAGTTCTTC
CASSVEGLPHEQFF
>TRBD1|TRBJ1-1|TRBV7-6|few
TGTGCCAGCAGCCACGACCAATGGGGGCGACAGGGGGCCTTCACCACTGAAGCTTTCTTT
CASSHDQWGRQGAFTTEAFF
>.|TRBJ1-1|TRBV6-6|.
TGTGCCAGCAGTCAAAACCAAGTCCTTGCTTTCTTT
CASSQNQVLAFF
>.|TRBJ2-1|TRBV7-9|.
TGTGCCAGCAGCTTAGTTACTAGCAACAATGAGCAGTTCTTC
CASSLVTSNNEQFF
>.|TRBJ1-3|TRBV7-9|.
TGTGCCAGCAGCGGACATATCTCTGGAAACACCATATATTTT
CASSGHISGNTIYF
>.|TRBJ2-5|TRBV7-8|few
TGTGCCAGCAGGACGAGAGGGGAGACCCAGTACTTC
CASRTRGETQYF
>.|TRBJ1-2|TRBV10-3|few
TGTGCCAGGGCCGTCGCTAACTATGGCTACACCTTC
CARAVANYGYTF
>.|TRBJ1-6|TRBV11-2|.
TGTGCCAGCAGCTTAGATGTCCGGTCTCCCTATAATTCACCCCTCCACTTT
CASSLDVRSPYNSPLHF
>TRBD1|TRBJ1-1|TRBV28|.
TGTGCCAGCAGGCGCCAGGGGGGAGGGGGCACTGAAGCTTTCTTT
CASRRQGGGGTEAFF
>.|TRBJ2-7|TRBV6-2/TRBV6-3|.
TGTGCCAGCAGTTACTCTACGATCTCCTACGAGCAGTACTTC
CASSYSTISYEQYF
>.|TRBJ2-7|TRBV10-3|.
TGTGCCGTCCATCGGGACGGGACCTACGAGCAGTACTTC
CAVHRDGTYEQYF
>.|TRBJ1-1|TRBV9|.
TGTGCCAGCGGCGGTGGTTTTGGAGCTTTCTTT
CASGGGFGAFF
>.|TRBJ2-7|TRBV7-2|few
TGTGCCAGCACCCGGGCCACAGGGGAGGCCTACGAGCAGTACTTC
CASTRATGEAYEQYF
>TRBD2|TRBJ2-5|TRBV11-2|.
TGTGCCAGCAGCTCCTTCGGGACTAGCGGTAAAGAGACCCAGTACTTC
CASSSFGTSGKETQYF
>.|TRBJ1-4|TRBV12-3/TRBV12-4|few
TGTGCCAGCAGTTTCCCAGGGAGGAATGAAAAACTGTTTTTT
CASSFPGRNEKLFF